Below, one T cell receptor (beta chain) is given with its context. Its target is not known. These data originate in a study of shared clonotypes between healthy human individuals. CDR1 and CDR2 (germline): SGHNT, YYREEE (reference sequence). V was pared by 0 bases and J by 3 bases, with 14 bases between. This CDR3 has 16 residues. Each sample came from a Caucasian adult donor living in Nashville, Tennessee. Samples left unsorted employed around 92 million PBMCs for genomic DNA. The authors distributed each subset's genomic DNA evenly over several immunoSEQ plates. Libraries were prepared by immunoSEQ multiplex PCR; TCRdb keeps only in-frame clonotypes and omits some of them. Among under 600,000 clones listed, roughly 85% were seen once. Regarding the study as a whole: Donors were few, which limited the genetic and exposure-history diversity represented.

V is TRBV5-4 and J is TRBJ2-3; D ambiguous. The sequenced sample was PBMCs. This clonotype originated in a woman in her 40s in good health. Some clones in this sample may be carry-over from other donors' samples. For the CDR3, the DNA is TGTGCCAGCAGCTTGGGCGGAAGGGCCGAAACAGATACGCAGTATTTT. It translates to CASSLGGRAETDTQYF.